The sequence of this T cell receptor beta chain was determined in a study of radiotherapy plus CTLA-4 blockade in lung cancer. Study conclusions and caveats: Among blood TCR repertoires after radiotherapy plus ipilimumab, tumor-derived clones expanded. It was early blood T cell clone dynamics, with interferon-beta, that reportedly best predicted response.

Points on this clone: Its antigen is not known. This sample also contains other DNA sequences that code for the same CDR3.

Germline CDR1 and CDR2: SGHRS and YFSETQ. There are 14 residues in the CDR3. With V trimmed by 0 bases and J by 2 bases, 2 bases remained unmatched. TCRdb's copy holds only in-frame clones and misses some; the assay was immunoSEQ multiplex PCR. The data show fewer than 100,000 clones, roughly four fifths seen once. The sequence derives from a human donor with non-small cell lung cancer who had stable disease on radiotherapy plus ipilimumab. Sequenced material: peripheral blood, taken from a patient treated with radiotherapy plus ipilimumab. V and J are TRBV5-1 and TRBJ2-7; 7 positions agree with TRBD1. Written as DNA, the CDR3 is TGCGCCAGCAGCTTGGAAGGGGGCCCCTACGAGCAGTACTTC. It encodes CASSLEGGPYEQYF.